The rows below give T cell receptor beta chains drawn from one sample of a study of cytomegalovirus exposure and HLA in healthy donors. Clones were sequenced by immunoSEQ multiplex PCR, and TCRdb holds only the in-frame ones, with some missing. The sample carries about 130,000 clones, 75% to 90% recorded once. Specimen: PBMCs. These receptors were collected from a woman aged 25-40 years in good health and CMV-seropositive. The CDR3 runs from the conserved cysteine through the conserved F or W. A D gene is named only where the DNA matches it firmly. A clone size is listed for some rows: how often the clone was seen (once, few, many), or a class if it is expanded.

clone_size j_call d_call v_call cdr3_length cdr3_aa cdr3_nt
. TRBJ2-7 TRBD2 TRBV2 14 CASSGTSGGVEQYF TGTGCCAGCAGTGGGACTAGCGGGGGGGTCGAGCAGTACTTC
. TRBJ2-5 . TRBV29-1 10 CSGGGETQYF TGCAGCGGGGGCGGCGAGACCCAGTACTTC
. TRBJ2-7 . TRBV19 15 CASSTQTGTFYEQYF TGTGCCAGTAGTACCCAAACAGGGACCTTCTACGAGCAGTACTTC
once TRBJ1-6 TRBD1 TRBV30 13 CAWRGGPRSPLHF TGTGCCTGGAGAGGGGGCCCGAGGTCACCCCTCCACTTT
. TRBJ1-3 . TRBV30 15 CAWSAMGQGFNTIYF TGTGCCTGGAGCGCAATGGGGCAGGGTTTCAACACCATATATTTT
. TRBJ2-3 . TRBV21-1 14 CASSKDGEEDTQYF TGTGCCAGCAGCAAAGACGGAGAGGAAGATACACAGTATTTT
. TRBJ1-5 TRBD1 TRBV19 16 CASSRTGNAGNQPQHF TGTGCCAGTAGTCGGACAGGAAACGCGGGAAACCAGCCCCAGCATTTT
. TRBJ2-7 . TRBV5-8 13 CASSSFPLYEQYF TGTGCCAGCAGCTCTTTCCCCCTCTACGAGCAGTACTTC
. TRBJ1-1 . TRBV2 11 CATEVNTEAFF TGTGCCACCGAGGTGAACACTGAAGCTTTCTTT
. TRBJ2-5 TRBD1 TRBV6-6 15 CASREETGGLETQYF TGTGCCAGCAGGGAGGAGACAGGGGGGTTGGAGACCCAGTACTTC
. TRBJ1-2 TRBD1 TRBV27 16 CASSFYPGTENYGYTF TGTGCCAGCAGTTTTTATCCCGGGACAGAAAACTATGGCTACACCTTC
. TRBJ2-1 TRBD2 TRBV28 16 CASSFPGAGGRDEQFF TGTGCCAGCAGTTTTCCGGGAGCGGGGGGGCGCGATGAGCAGTTCTTC
. TRBJ1-3 . TRBV7-9 15 CASSPPPRIGNTIYF TGTGCCAGCAGCCCGCCCCCCAGGATTGGAAACACCATATATTTT
. TRBJ1-2 TRBD1 TRBV19 17 CASSSLRGTGPFYGYTF TGTGCCAGTAGTTCCCTCCGAGGGACAGGGCCCTTCTATGGCTACACCTTC
. TRBJ2-7 TRBD1 TRBV28 15 CASRETGQGRFEQYF TGTGCCAGCAGGGAAACGGGACAGGGGCGGTTCGAGCAGTACTTC
. TRBJ1-1 . TRBV7-9 12 CASSRGNTEAFF TGTGCCAGCAGCCGGGGGAACACTGAAGCTTTCTTT
. TRBJ2-7 TRBD1 TRBV27 14 CASKRTGSSYEQYF TGTGCCAGCAAACGGACAGGGAGCTCCTACGAGCAGTACTTC
once TRBJ2-7 . TRBV27 13 CASSLSGGYEQYF TGTGCCAGCAGTTTATCGGGAGGCTACGAGCAGTACTTC
. TRBJ1-1 . TRBV15 15 CATSKEPSGESEAFF TGTGCCACCAGCAAAGAACCATCGGGGGAGTCTGAAGCTTTCTTT
. TRBJ1-4 TRBD1 TRBV19 16 CASTGTGTATNEKLFF TGTGCCAGTACCGGGACAGGGACTGCAACTAATGAAAAACTGTTTTTT
few TRBJ1-5 . TRBV6-6 14 CASTQGVSNQPQHF TGTGCCAGCACCCAAGGGGTTAGCAATCAGCCCCAGCATTTT
. TRBJ1-1 . TRBV28 16 CASSAPDSREDTEAFF TGTGCCAGCAGTGCTCCGGACTCCCGGGAGGACACTGAAGCTTTCTTT
. TRBJ1-4 TRBD1 TRBV28 16 CASSTPSGGESEKLFF TGTGCCAGCAGTACCCCGTCAGGGGGCGAGTCTGAAAAACTGTTTTTT
. TRBJ2-3 . TRBV6-4 15 CASSVDLGRSDTQYF TGTGCCAGCAGTGTGGACTTGGGAAGGTCAGATACGCAGTATTTT